The present T cell receptor (beta chain) was sequenced within a study of T-cell memory formation after mild COVID-19 (dated by TCRdb to the early 2020s). Looking at the study overall: TCR sequence clusters from the two donors were found to be largely donor specific. The cohort comprised two young, previously healthy adult volunteers, one female and one male. In two donors, T-cell clones that expanded and contracted after mild COVID-19 were tracked by sequencing TCRalpha and TCRbeta repertoires over time.

Paper-wide results and their limitations: The study covered only two mild cases, and larger cohorts including severe cases with pre-infection samples were considered necessary. Contracting CD4+ clones were located mainly in the CM and EM memory subsets, whereas CD8+ clones were found to be enriched in EMRA. Clones that contracted from day 15 to 85 showed balanced CD4/CD8 phenotypes, whereas a second wave of clones that expanded from day 15 to 37 leaned towards CD4+. SARS-CoV-2 specificity of the second-wave clones peaking on day 37 was not confirmed. The detection of some responding clones in pre-infection memory suggests that pre-existing cross-reactive memory T cells joined the SARS-CoV-2 response.

The CDR1 and CDR2 encoded by the germline V gene are KGHDR and SFDVKD. The junction carries 8 bases between V and J, which are trimmed by 0 bases and 3 bases respectively. The CDR3 runs 14 residues from the cysteine to the phenylalanine. The retained sequence is limited to the CDR3, 42 bases, with the frame set at the first base. Worth noting for this clonotype: The specificity of this receptor is unknown. No base-level quality is on record; no much larger clone is a single base apart.

TCRdb names Illumina NovaSeq 6000 as the instrument used. TCRalpha and TCRbeta cDNA libraries were constructed by 5'RACE with constant-segment primers, with sample barcodes and unique molecular identifiers being introduced. Trizol reagent was used to extract RNA from every sample. The libraries were amplified in two PCR steps, and the second step added a second sample barcode and Illumina TruSeq adapters. Libraries were sequenced on an Illumina NovaSeq with 2 x 150 bp paired-end reads. The authors' pipeline ran thus. Reads were demultiplexed and collapsed into UMI-guided consensus sequences with migec v1.2.7. Using mixcr v2.1.11, UMI consensuses were aligned to TRA and TRB V and J templates and then assembled into clonotypes. A clonotype was counted as expanded or contracted only if both edgeR and NoisET called the change significant, with noise models trained on biological replicates. edgeR calls used a false discovery rate-adjusted p below 0.01 and a log2 fold-change threshold of 1. As an exploratory analysis of dynamics, max-normalized trajectories of the 1000 most abundant clonotypes were examined by PCA with hierarchical clustering. Separately sequenced CD4+ and CD8+ repertoires were used to assign a CD4 or CD8 phenotype to each responding clone. TCRdb applied fastp at Q25 and MiXCR to the public reads, then kept only in-frame beta chains. Duplicate CDR3 protein sequences are folded into a single record with the most common DNA and genes. TCRdb, not the authors, supplied the V and J calls. A total of under 250,000 distinct CDR3 sequences appear in this sample, roughly 27% of them only once. The ten largest clones represent 10% to 12% of the sample.

Ficoll-Paque density gradient centrifugation was the method used to isolate PBMCs. Sequencing was done on a sample of PBMCs or a T cell subset sorted from them (not recorded which). The chain employs TRBV24-1 and TRBJ2-7; tentative D gene TRBD1, with 6 bases matching. This clonotype was obtained from an adult woman who had mild COVID-19 (a few samples of this study predate the infection). The sample titles of this study are shuffled in the database, so cell type and time point are left out; the donor was told from shared clones. The nucleotide sequence is TGTGCCACCAGTGATTTGGCAGGGGACTACGAGCAGTACTTC. Its protein is CATSDLAGDYEQYF.